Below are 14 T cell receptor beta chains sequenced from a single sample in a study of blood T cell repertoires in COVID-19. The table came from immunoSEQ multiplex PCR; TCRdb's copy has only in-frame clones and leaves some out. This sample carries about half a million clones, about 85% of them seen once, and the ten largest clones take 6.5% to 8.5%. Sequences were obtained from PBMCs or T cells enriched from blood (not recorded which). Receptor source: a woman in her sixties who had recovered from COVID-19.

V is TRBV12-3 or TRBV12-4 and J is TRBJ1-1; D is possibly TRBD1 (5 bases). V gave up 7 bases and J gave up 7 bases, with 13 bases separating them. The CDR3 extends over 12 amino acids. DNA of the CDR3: TGTGCCAGCACCCAAAGGGGACTTGAAGCTTTCTTT. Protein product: CASTQRGLEAFF.

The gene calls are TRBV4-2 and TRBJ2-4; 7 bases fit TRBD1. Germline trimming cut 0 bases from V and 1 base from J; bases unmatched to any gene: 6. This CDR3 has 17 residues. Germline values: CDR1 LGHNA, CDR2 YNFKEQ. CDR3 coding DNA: TGTGCCAGCAGCCAAGATTCCGGGACAGCGGCCAAAAACATTCAGTACTTC. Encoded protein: CASSQDSGTAAKNIQYF.

CDR3 residues: CASSLRDRGLNSPLHF. The CDR3 DNA follows: TGTGCCAGCAGTCTACGGGACAGGGGATTGAATTCACCCCTCCACTTT. V is TRBV2 and J is TRBJ1-6, with 10 bases lining up with TRBD1. The CDR3 loop spans 16 amino acids. The V gene end was trimmed by 5 bases and the J gene end by 7 bases; junction bases not matched to a gene: 8. Germline CDR1 is SNHLY and CDR2 is FYNNEI.

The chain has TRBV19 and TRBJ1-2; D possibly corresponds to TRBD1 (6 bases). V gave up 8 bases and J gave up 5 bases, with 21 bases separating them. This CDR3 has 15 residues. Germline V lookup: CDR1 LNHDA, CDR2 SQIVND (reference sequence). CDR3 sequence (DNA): TGTGCCAGTGCCTATGTGTCAGGGGTTAATTATGGCTACACCTTC. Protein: CASAYVSGVNYGYTF.

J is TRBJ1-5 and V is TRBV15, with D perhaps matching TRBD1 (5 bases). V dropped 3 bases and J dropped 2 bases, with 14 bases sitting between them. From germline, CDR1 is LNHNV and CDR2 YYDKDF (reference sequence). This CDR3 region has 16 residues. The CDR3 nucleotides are TGTGCCACCAGCAGTAGGGGCCCCCTCGGCAATCAGCCCCAGCATTTT. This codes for CATSSRGPLGNQPQHF.

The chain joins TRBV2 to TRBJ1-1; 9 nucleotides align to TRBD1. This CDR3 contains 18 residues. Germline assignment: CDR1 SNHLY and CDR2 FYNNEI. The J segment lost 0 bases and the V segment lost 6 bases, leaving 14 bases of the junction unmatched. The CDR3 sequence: CASRSPQGAGRMNTEAFF. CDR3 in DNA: TGTGCCAGCAGGTCACCACAGGGGGCAGGCCGTATGAACACTGAAGCTTTCTTT.

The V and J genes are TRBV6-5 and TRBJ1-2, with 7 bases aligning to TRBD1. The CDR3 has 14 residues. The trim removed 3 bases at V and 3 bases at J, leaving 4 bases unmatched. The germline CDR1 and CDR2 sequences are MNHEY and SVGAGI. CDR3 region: CASSYLQGYYGYTF. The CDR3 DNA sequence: TGTGCCAGCAGTTATCTACAGGGGTACTATGGCTACACCTTC.

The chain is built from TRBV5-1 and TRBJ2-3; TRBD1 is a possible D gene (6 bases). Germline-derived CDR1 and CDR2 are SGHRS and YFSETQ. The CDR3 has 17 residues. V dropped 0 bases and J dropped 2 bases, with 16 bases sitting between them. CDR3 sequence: CASSLAKGVSYTDTQYF. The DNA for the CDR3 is TGCGCCAGCAGCTTGGCCAAGGGGGTCAGCTACACAGATACGCAGTATTTT.

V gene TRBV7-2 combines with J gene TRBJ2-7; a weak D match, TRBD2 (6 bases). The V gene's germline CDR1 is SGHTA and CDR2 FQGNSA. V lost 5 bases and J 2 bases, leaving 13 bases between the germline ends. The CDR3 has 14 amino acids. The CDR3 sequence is CASSPQGGAYEQYF. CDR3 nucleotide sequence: TGTGCCAGCAGCCCCCAGGGAGGTGCCTACGAGCAGTACTTC.

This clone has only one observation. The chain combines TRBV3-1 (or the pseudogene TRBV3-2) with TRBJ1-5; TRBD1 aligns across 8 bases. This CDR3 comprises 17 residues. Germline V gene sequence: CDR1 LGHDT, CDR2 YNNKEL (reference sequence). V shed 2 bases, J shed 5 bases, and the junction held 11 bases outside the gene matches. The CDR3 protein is CASSQTQGQGRDQPQHF. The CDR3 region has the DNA TGTGCCAGCAGCCAAACCCAAGGACAGGGACGGGATCAGCCCCAGCATTTT.

CDR3 residues: CASSLSGGHRGYTF. In nucleotides, the CDR3 is TGTGCCAGCAGCCTTTCCGGGGGGCACCGTGGCTACACCTTC. This rearrangement joins TRBV3-1 (or the pseudogene TRBV3-2) to TRBJ1-2, with D possibly matching TRBD1 (6 bases). This CDR3 has 14 amino acids. Between the trimmed V and J ends, which lost 4 bases and 7 bases, there was a span of 16 bases. Germline assignment: CDR1 LGHDT and CDR2 YNNKEL (reference sequence).

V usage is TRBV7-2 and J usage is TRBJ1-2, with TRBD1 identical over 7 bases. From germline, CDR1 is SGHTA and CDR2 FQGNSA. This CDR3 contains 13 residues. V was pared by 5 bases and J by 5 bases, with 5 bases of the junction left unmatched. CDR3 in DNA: TGTGCCAGCAGCCCACAGGGGTCGTATGGCTACACCTTC. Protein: CASSPQGSYGYTF.

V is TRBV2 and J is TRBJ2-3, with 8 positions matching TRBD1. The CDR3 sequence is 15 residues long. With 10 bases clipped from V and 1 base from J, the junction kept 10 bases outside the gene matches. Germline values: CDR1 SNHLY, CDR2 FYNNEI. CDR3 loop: CATREQGGGTDTQYF. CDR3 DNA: TGTGCCACACGAGAACAGGGGGGAGGCACAGATACGCAGTATTTT.

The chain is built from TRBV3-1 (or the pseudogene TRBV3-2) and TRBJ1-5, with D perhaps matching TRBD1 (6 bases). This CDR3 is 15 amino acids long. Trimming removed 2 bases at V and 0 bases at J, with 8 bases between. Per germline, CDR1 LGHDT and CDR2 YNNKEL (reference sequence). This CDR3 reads CASSQSGASNQPQHF. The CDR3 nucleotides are TGTGCCAGCAGCCAATCAGGGGCTAGCAATCAGCCCCAGCATTTT.